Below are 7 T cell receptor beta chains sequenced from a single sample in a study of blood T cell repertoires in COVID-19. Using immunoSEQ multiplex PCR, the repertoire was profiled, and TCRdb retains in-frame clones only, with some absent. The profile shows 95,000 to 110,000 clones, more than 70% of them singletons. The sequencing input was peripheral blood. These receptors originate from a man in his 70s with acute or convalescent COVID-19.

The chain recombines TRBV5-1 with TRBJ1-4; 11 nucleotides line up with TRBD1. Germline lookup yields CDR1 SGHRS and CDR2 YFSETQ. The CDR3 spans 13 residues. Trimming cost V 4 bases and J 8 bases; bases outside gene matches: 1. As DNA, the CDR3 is TGCGCCAGCAGCGGACAGGGGGCGGAAAAACTGTTTTTT. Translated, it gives CASSGQGAEKLFF.

In nucleotides, the CDR3 is TGTGCCAGTAGGGACAACCCCCAAGAGACCCAGTACTTC. Translation gives CASRDNPQETQYF. This chain connects TRBV19 to TRBJ2-5; D might be TRBD1 (5 bases). Trimming took 6 bases from V and 1 from J, leaving 9 bases between them. The germline V gene has CDR1 LNHDA and CDR2 SQIVND (reference sequence). The CDR3 totals 13 residues.

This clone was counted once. The CDR3 DNA sequence: TGTGCCAGCACGATAAAGAGTAACACTGAAGCTTTCTTT. It is translated as CASTIKSNTEAFF. The gene calls are TRBV6-5 and TRBJ1-1; no firm D call. The CDR3 sequence is 13 residues long. The germline gives CDR1 MNHEY, CDR2 SVGAGI. V lost 7 bases and J lost 2, with 11 bases in between.

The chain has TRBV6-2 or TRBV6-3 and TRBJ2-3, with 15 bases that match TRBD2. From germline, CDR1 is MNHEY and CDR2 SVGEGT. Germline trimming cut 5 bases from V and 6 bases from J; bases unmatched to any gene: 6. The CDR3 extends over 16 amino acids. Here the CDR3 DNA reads TGTGCCAGCAGTGGACTAGCGGGGGGGCAAAGGGATACGCAGTATTTT. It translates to CASSGLAGGQRDTQYF.

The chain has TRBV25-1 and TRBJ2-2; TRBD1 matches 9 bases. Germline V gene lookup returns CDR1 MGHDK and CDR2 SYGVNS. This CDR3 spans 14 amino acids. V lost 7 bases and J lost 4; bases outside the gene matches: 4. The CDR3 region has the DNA TGTGCCAGCACCAGGACAGGGGCCACCGGGGAGCTGTTTTTT. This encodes CASTRTGATGELFF.

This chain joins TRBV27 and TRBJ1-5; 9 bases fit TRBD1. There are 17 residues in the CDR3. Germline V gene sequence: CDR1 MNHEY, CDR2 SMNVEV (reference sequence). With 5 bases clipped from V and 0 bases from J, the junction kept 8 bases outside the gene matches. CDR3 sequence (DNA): TGTGCCAGCAGTCCTAGACAGGGGGGGTATAGCAATCAGCCCCAGCATTTT. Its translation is CASSPRQGGYSNQPQHF.

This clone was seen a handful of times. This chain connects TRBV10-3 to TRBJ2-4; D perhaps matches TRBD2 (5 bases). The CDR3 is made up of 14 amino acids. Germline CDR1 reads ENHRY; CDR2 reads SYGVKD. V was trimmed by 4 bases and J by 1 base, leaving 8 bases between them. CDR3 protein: CAISGGNAKNIQYF. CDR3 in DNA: TGTGCCATCAGTGGAGGGAACGCCAAAAACATTCAGTACTTC.